This passage covers 30 T cell receptor beta chains from one sample sequenced in a study of blood T cell repertoires in COVID-19. TCRdb keeps only in-frame clones here, not all; method: immunoSEQ multiplex PCR. The sample consists of about 80,000 clones, about 68% of them appearing once. The specimen sequenced was peripheral blood. These receptors were collected from a man aged 45-65 years with active or convalescent COVID-19.

In nucleotides, the CDR3 is TGTGCCAGCAGCTTAAATGGACTAGCGACCGGGGAGCTGTTTTTT. It yields the protein CASSLNGLATGELFF. The V gene is TRBV7-6, the J gene TRBJ2-2, with 9 nucleotides matching TRBD2. V dropped 2 bases and J dropped 5; count of bases not matched to a gene: 3. CDR1 and CDR2 (germline): SGHVS, FNYEAQ. The CDR3 has 15 residues.

The chain couples TRBV15 to TRBJ1-2; no reliable D call. Germline values: CDR1 LNHNV, CDR2 YYDKDF (reference sequence). CDR3 size: 14 residues. Between the trimmed V and J ends, which lost 0 bases and 8 bases, there was a span of 13 bases. The chain's CDR3 is CATSRDLEGGGYTF. CDR3 sequence (DNA): TGTGCCACCAGCAGAGATTTGGAGGGTGGGGGCTACACCTTC.

The chain joins TRBV19 to TRBJ1-1, with 8 positions matching TRBD1. This CDR3 has 14 amino acids. J gave up 6 bases and V 4 bases, and 7 bases lay outside the gene matches. Germline loops: CDR1 LNHDA, CDR2 SQIVND (reference sequence). The chain's CDR3 is CASSKDRVGAEAFF. As DNA, the CDR3 is TGTGCCAGTAGTAAGGACAGGGTGGGGGCTGAAGCTTTCTTT. The full variable domain, its missing parts supplied by reference TRBV19 and TRBJ1-1, is DGGITQSPKYLFRKEGQNVTLSCEQNLNHDAMYWYRQDPGQGLRLIYYSQIVNDFQKGDIAEGYSVSREKKESFPLTVTSAQKNPTAFYLCASSKDRVGAEAFFGQGTRLTVV.

This rearrangement joins TRBV7-2 to TRBJ1-1; D is unclear. Germline CDR1 SGHTA, CDR2 FQGNSA. CDR3 size: 13 residues. V was shortened by 5 bases and J by 8 bases, with 15 bases between the two germline ends. CDR3 region: CASSGTAGYEAFF. DNA of the CDR3: TGTGCCAGCAGCGGCACGGCGGGGTACGAAGCTTTCTTT.

This clone was counted once. J is TRBJ2-5 and V is TRBV7-2; maybe TRBD1 (7 bases). CDR1 and CDR2 (germline): SGHTA, FQGNSA. CDR3 size: 16 residues. Between the trimmed V and J ends, which lost 1 base and 7 bases, there was a span of 19 bases. The CDR3 sequence: CASSLGAGQYFGTQYF. CDR3 in DNA: TGTGCCAGCAGCTTAGGGGCGGGACAGTATTTTGGGACCCAGTACTTC.

The chain employs TRBV7-2 and TRBJ2-1; 12 bases match TRBD2. The CDR3 is 18 residues long. The V gene's germline CDR1 is SGHTA and CDR2 FQGNSA. The junction had 6 bases not matched to a gene; V was cut back by 3 bases and J by 0 bases. In DNA form, the CDR3 reads TGTGCCAGCAGCTTCCCACTAGCGGGGGGTAGCTCCTACAATGAGCAGTTCTTC. Translated: CASSFPLAGGSSYNEQFF.

The genes are TRBV3-1 (or the pseudogene TRBV3-2) and TRBJ1-5, with D uncertain. Germline CDR1 is LGHDT and CDR2 is YNNKEL (reference sequence). Trimming pared 3 bases from V and 5 bases from J, leaving 11 bases between. This CDR3 spans 14 amino acids. The CDR3, as DNA: TGTGCCAGCAGCCAGGGAGGGAGCGATCAGCCCCAGCATTTT. Translation: CASSQGGSDQPQHF.

This clone was observed a single time. Written as DNA, the CDR3 is TGTGCCTCGGGTCAGGGGAGTTTTCCACCCCTCCACTTT. Protein: CASGQGSFPPLHF. The chain employs TRBV6-5 and TRBJ1-6; D might be TRBD1 (6 bases). V was trimmed by 11 bases and J by 11 bases, leaving 19 bases between them. The CDR3 has 13 residues. Germline-derived CDR1 and CDR2 are MNHEY and SVGAGI.

V gene TRBV30 combines with J gene TRBJ2-2; the D gene is possibly TRBD2 (5 bases). V was cut by 3 bases and J by 4 bases, with 12 bases left in between. Germline loops: CDR1 GTSNPN, CDR2 SVGIG (reference sequence). The CDR3 loop spans 14 amino acids. In DNA form, the CDR3 reads TGTGCCTGGAGACCCCTGCGGGCCACCGGGGAGCTGTTTTTT. It translates to CAWRPLRATGELFF.

The chain couples TRBV6-5 to TRBJ2-5; a weak D match, TRBD2 (6 bases). V was trimmed by 2 bases and J by 3 bases, leaving 7 bases between them. The germline V gene has CDR1 MNHEY and CDR2 SVGAGI. The CDR3 is 13 amino acids. The chain's CDR3 is CASSYREKETQYF. The DNA of the CDR3 is TGTGCCAGCAGTTACCGGGAGAAAGAGACCCAGTACTTC.

The chain combines TRBV21-1 with TRBJ2-3; the table's D call, TRBD2, was not checked against the DNA. TRBV21-1 is a pseudogene. The CDR3 length is 20 residues. CDR3 amino acids: CASSKSPSGLAGGMEDTQYF. The CDR3 DNA reads as TGTGCCAGCAGCAAGTCCCCCTCGGGACTAGCGGGGGGGATGGAAGATACGCAGTATTTT.

V and J are TRBV28 and TRBJ1-1; D is possibly TRBD1 (6 bases). CDR1 and CDR2 from the germline V gene are MDHEN and SYDVKM. Trimming cost V 3 bases and J 1 base, with 18 bases left between them. The CDR3 runs to 17 residues. For the CDR3, the DNA is TGTGCCAGCAGTTTCCTTCGGACAGTTATTAGGAACACTGAAGCTTTCTTT. This gives the protein CASSFLRTVIRNTEAFF.

This clone was found a few times. This chain links TRBV6-5 with TRBJ1-1, with a possible D match to TRBD1 (6 bases). V was clipped by 7 bases and J by 7 bases, with 19 bases between them. Per the germline V gene, CDR1 is MNHEY and CDR2 is SVGAGI. CDR3 size: 14 residues. The CDR3 nucleotides read TGTGCCAGCAACCCTCAAAGGGGGATAGGTGAAGCTTTCTTT. Translation gives CASNPQRGIGEAFF.

The chain links TRBV18 to TRBJ2-7; D is perhaps TRBD2 (6 bases). From germline, CDR1 is KGHSH and CDR2 LQKENI. The CDR3 is 13 amino acids. Trimming shortened V by 3 bases and J by 7 bases, and 13 bases separated the two germline ends. CDR3 sequence reads: CASSPGDFGEQYF. CDR3 nucleotides: TGTGCCAGCTCACCCGGGGACTTTGGGGAGCAGTACTTC. The full variable domain, with the rest looked up from reference TRBV18 and TRBJ2-7, is NAGVMQNPRHLVRRRGQEARLRCSPMKGHSHVYWYRQLPEEGLKFMVYLQKENIIDESGMPKERFSAEFPKEGPSILRIQQVVRGDSAAYFCASSPGDFGEQYFGPGTRLTVT.

The CDR3 DNA reads as TGTGCCTGGAGTGTCAAAGGTCCTAGAGGCAAGGAAGCTTTCTTT. Encoded protein: CAWSVKGPRGKEAFF. J is TRBJ1-1 and V is TRBV30; D is uncertain. V was pared by 0 bases and J by 8 bases, with 19 bases between. Germline-derived CDR1 and CDR2 are GTSNPN and SVGIG (reference sequence). The CDR3 length is 15 residues.

The gene calls are TRBV5-1 and TRBJ1-1, with D maybe TRBD1 (5 bases). This CDR3 contains 13 residues. V was pared by 0 bases and J by 11 bases, with 14 bases between. CDR1 and CDR2 from the germline V gene are SGHRS and YFSETQ. This CDR3 is CASSLARGANAFF. The CDR3 DNA sequence: TGCGCCAGCAGCTTGGCACGCGGGGCAAACGCTTTCTTT.

The CDR3 DNA sequence: TGCGCCAGCAGCCAAGGACAGGGGGAAACTAATGAAAAACTGTTTTTT. Residues: CASSQGQGETNEKLFF. The J gene is TRBJ1-4, the V gene TRBV4-3; 9 bases line up with TRBD1. Trimming at V came to 1 base and at J to 1 base, leaving 1 base not matched to a gene. The CDR3 has 16 amino acids. Germline loops: CDR1 LGHNA, CDR2 YSLEER.

The chain joins TRBV5-1 to TRBJ1-2; D is ambiguous. V was trimmed by 7 bases and J by 5 bases, leaving 9 bases between them. The germline V gene encodes CDR1 SGHRS and CDR2 YFSETQ. The CDR3 loop spans 11 amino acids. The CDR3: CASGEAYGYTF. CDR3 in DNA: TGCGCCAGCGGCGAGGCTTATGGCTACACCTTC.

This chain connects TRBV7-2 to TRBJ2-7, with 8 positions matching TRBD2. V was pared by 7 bases and J by 2 bases, with 10 bases of the junction left unmatched. The CDR3 has 15 residues. CDR1 is SGHTA and CDR2 is FQGNSA in the germline V gene. The CDR3 sequence is CASTPGAGGAYEQYF. In nucleotides, the CDR3 is TGTGCCAGCACCCCGGGGGCGGGGGGTGCCTACGAGCAGTACTTC.

The gene calls are TRBV12-3 or TRBV12-4 and TRBJ2-7, with D possibly TRBD2 on 6 matching bases. The V and J ends lost 8 bases and 3 bases respectively, with 14 bases between them. This CDR3 spans 13 amino acids. The DNA of the CDR3 is TGTGCCAGCGGACAAGTCGGGGGCTACGAGCAGTACTTC. Its protein product is CASGQVGGYEQYF.

This sequence joins TRBV14 and TRBJ2-7; 8 nucleotides match TRBD1. Germline CDR1 is SGHDN and CDR2 is FVKESK. J was trimmed by 3 bases and V by 5 bases; bases with no gene match: 9. The CDR3 covers 15 residues. The CDR3 nucleotides are TGTGCCAGCAGCAAAGCCGGGACAGGAATCTACGAGCAGTACTTC. Encoded protein: CASSKAGTGIYEQYF.

The genes are TRBV5-1 and TRBJ1-4; D is perhaps TRBD1 (6 bases). From germline, CDR1 is SGHRS and CDR2 YFSETQ. The CDR3 extends over 13 amino acids. V lost 4 bases, J lost 6 bases, and 10 bases lay in between. The CDR3 loop is CASSTGIHEKLFF. CDR3 coding DNA: TGCGCCAGCAGCACAGGGATACATGAAAAACTGTTTTTT.

The gene calls are TRBV7-3 and TRBJ2-3; tentatively, D is TRBD1 (5 bases). Trimming removed 5 bases at V and 4 bases at J, with 19 bases between. The CDR3 extends over 16 amino acids. Germline CDR1 SGHTA, CDR2 FQGTGA. The CDR3 nucleotides are TGTGCCAGCAGCCCCGGCGGATGGGGCTCCGCAGATACGCAGTATTTT. It translates to CASSPGGWGSADTQYF.

J is TRBJ1-1 and V is TRBV10-1, with a possible D match to TRBD1 (5 bases). CDR3 size: 14 residues. The V end was cut by 0 bases, the J end by 1 base, with 6 bases between. Germline CDR1 reads WNHNN; CDR2 reads SYGVQD (reference sequence). CDR3 nucleotide sequence: TGCGCCAGCAGTGAGTCGGGGCAGAACACTGAAGCTTTCTTT. It encodes CASSESGQNTEAFF.

The chain carries TRBV3-1 (or the pseudogene TRBV3-2) and TRBJ1-1, with D perhaps TRBD1 (5 bases). V was pared by 3 bases and J by 3 bases, with 17 bases between. Germline V gene lookup returns CDR1 LGHDT and CDR2 YNNKEL (reference sequence). This CDR3 region has 16 residues. The CDR3 protein is CASSHGYGGTDTEAFF. DNA of the CDR3: TGTGCCAGCAGCCACGGATACGGGGGGACGGACACTGAAGCTTTCTTT.

This rearrangement joins TRBV7-6 to TRBJ2-6, with D perhaps matching TRBD1 (5 bases). Germline CDR1 SGHVS, CDR2 FNYEAQ. The CDR3 length is 17 residues. Trimming removed 1 base from V and 2 bases from J, with 12 bases in between. This CDR3 reads CASSLEARVTGANVLTF. The CDR3 nucleotides are TGTGCCAGCAGCTTAGAGGCCAGGGTTACTGGGGCCAACGTCCTGACTTTC.

In this sample, this clone is medium-sized. The rearrangement joins TRBV28 to TRBJ1-5, with D maybe TRBD1 (5 bases). The CDR3 has 13 amino acids. Germline V lookup: CDR1 MDHEN, CDR2 SYDVKM. The germline V and J ends were trimmed by 7 bases and 7 bases, with 14 bases remaining between them. DNA of the CDR3: TGTGCCAGCACCGTGGGGGGTAACCAGCCCCAGCATTTT. This translates into CASTVGGNQPQHF.

This clone was counted a few times. The genes are TRBV3-1 (or the pseudogene TRBV3-2) and TRBJ2-7; 12 bases fit TRBD2. Germline lookup yields CDR1 LGHDT and CDR2 YNNKEL (reference sequence). The ends lost 2 bases at V and 3 bases at J; junction bases unmatched: 2. This CDR3 contains 15 residues. The CDR3 loop reads CASSQPSGGVYEQYF. The CDR3 coding sequence is TGTGCCAGCAGCCAACCTAGCGGGGGGGTCTACGAGCAGTACTTC.

V is TRBV5-4 and J is TRBJ1-1; 8 positions match TRBD1. CDR3 length: 14 residues. Germline CDR1 reads SGHNT; CDR2 reads YYREEE (reference sequence). Trimming removed 5 bases from V and 1 base from J; junction bases left unmatched: 4. The CDR3 spells CASRRGQENTEAFF. Written as DNA, the CDR3 is TGTGCCAGCAGAAGGGGACAGGAGAACACTGAAGCTTTCTTT.

The CDR3 DNA reads TGTGCCAGCAGCCTGGGACTAGCGGGGGGAAGGTACGAGCAGTACTTC. This encodes CASSLGLAGGRYEQYF. The chain combines TRBV7-3 with TRBJ2-7, with TRBD2 matching 15 bases. Per the germline V gene, CDR1 is SGHTA and CDR2 is FQGTGA. Losses at the gene ends were 5 bases for V and 4 bases for J; bases not matched to a gene: 6. The CDR3 loop spans 16 amino acids. The variable domain in full, completed from reference TRBV7-3 and TRBJ2-7, reads GAGVSQTPSNKVTEKGKYVELRCDPISGHTALYWYRQSLGQGPEFLIYFQGTGAADDSGLPNDRFFAVRPEGSVSTLKIQRTERGDSAVYLCASSLGLAGGRYEQYFGPGTRLTVT.